This paragraph covers one T cell receptor (beta chain) sequence. Antigen specificity is unknown. Germline V lookup: CDR1 SGHTA, CDR2 FQGNSA. V lost 7 bases, J lost 4 bases, and 13 bases lay in between. The CDR3 runs to 14 residues. This specimen comes from a study of CD8+ T cells in alopecia areata. On the study more broadly: Once tofacitinib had been taken for 6 to 18 months, 6 months off drug followed.

Extraction of RNA preceded its reverse transcription into cDNA, which served as the sequencing template. The repertoire was sequenced with immunoSEQ multiplex PCR; TCRdb's copy has only in-frame clones and lacks some. The repertoire consists of 190,000 or so clones, with approximately 60% occurring once and the leading ten covering approximately 3.3%. The treatment is: oral pan-JAK inhibitor, 5-10 mg twice daily. A FACSAria was used to sort CD4+ and CD8+ T cells. These cells came from PBMCs. Study-wide results and caveats: Resident alphabeta T-cell populations of normal skin are likewise subject to sequencing in scalp samples. Significant decreases in scalp clonality and expanded CD8+ clones followed tofacitinib treatment.

This sequence was found in a human donor with alopecia areata. This sequence joins TRBV7-2 and TRBJ2-2; D gene unclear. The sequencing here drew on CD4+ T cells sorted from blood, taken at week 4, from a patient treated with tofacitinib. For the CDR3, the DNA is TGTGCCAGCACCGAAACTCCACTCACCGGGGAGCTGTTTTTT. This gives the protein CASTETPLTGELFF.